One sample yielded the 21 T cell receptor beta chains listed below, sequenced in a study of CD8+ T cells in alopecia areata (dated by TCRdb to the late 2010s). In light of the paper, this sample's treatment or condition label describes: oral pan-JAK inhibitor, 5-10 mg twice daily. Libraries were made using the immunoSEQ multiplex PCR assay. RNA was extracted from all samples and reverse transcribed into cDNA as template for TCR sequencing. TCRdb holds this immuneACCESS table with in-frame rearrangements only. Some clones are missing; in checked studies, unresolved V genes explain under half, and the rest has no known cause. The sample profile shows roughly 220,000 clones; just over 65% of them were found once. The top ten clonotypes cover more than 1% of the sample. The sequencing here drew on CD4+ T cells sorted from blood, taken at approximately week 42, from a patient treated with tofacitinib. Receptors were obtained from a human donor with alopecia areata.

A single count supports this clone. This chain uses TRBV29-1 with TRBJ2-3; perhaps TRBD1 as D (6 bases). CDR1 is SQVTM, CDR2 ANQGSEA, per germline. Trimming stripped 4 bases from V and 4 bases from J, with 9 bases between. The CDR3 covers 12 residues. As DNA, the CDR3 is TGCAGCGTTGGAGGGGGTTCAGATACGCAGTATTTT. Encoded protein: CSVGGGSDTQYF.

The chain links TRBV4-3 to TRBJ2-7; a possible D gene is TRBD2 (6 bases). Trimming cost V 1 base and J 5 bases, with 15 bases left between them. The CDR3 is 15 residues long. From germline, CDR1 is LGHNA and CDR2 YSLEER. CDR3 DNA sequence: TGCGCCAGCAGCCAAGGATTTACTAGCATCCACGAGCAGTACTTC. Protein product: CASSQGFTSIHEQYF.

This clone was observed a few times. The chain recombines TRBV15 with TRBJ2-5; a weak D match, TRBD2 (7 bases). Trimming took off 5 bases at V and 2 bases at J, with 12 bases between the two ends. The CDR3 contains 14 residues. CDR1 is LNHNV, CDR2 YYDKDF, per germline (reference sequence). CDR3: CATSGGGEQETQYF. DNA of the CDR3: TGTGCCACCAGCGGCGGGGGCGAACAAGAGACCCAGTACTTC.

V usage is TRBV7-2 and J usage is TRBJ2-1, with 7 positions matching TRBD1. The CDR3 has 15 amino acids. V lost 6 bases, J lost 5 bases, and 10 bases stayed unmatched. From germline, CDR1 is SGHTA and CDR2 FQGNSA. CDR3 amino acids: CASRQNRGLDNEQFF. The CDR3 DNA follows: TGTGCCAGCAGACAAAACAGGGGTTTAGACAATGAGCAGTTCTTC.

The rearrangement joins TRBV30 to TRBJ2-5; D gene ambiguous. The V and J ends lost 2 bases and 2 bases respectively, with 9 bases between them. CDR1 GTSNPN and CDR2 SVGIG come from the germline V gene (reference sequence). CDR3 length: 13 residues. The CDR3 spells CAWSSLPQETQYF. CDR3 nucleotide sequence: TGTGCCTGGAGTAGTCTTCCTCAAGAGACCCAGTACTTC. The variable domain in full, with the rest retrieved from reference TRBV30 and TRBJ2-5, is SQTIHQWPATLVQPVGSPLSLECTVEGTSNPNLYWYRQAAGRGLQLLFYSVGIGQISSEVPQNLSASRPQDRQFILSSKKLLLSDSGFYLCAWSSLPQETQYFGPGTRLLVL.

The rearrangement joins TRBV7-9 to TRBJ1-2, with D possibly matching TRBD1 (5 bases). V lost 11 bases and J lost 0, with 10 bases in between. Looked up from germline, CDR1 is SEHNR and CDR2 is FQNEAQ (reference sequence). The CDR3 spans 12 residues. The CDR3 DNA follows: TGTGCCGTGGGGCAGCCTAACTATGGCTACACCTTC. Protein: CAVGQPNYGYTF.

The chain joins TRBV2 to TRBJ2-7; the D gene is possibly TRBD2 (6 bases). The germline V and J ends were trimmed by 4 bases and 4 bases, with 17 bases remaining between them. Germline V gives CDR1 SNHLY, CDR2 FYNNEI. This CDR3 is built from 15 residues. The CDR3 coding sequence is TGTGCCAGCAGTGGCGAGCGGGCGATCAATTACGAGCAGTACTTC. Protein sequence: CASSGERAINYEQYF.

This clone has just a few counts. The CDR3 sequence is CAWSAGSQNNEQFF. CDR3 sequence (DNA): TGTGCCTGGAGTGCGGGGAGCCAAAACAATGAGCAGTTCTTC. The V call is TRBV30, the J call TRBJ2-1, with a weak D call TRBD2 (5 bases). Germline-derived CDR1 and CDR2 are GTSNPN and SVGIG (reference sequence). This CDR3 is built from 14 residues. The V end was cut by 1 base, the J end by 5 bases, with 12 bases between.

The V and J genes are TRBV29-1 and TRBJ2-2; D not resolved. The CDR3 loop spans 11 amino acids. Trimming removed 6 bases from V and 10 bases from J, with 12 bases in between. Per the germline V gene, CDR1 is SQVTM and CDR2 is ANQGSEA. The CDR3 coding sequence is TGCAGCGTCACAACAGTAGCGGAGCTGTTTTTT. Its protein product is CSVTTVAELFF.

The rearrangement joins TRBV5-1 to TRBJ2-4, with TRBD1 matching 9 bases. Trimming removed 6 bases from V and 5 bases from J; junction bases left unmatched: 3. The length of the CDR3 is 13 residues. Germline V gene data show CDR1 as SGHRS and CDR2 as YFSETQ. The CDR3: CASTRTGENIQYF. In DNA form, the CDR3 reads TGCGCCAGCACCCGGACAGGGGAAAACATTCAGTACTTC. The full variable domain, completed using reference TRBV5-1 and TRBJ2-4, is KAGVTQTPRYLIKTRGQQVTLSCSPISGHRSVSWYQQTPGQGLQFLFEYFSETQRNKGNFPGRFSGRQFSNSRSEMNVSTLELGDSALYLCASTRTGENIQYFGAGTRLSVL.

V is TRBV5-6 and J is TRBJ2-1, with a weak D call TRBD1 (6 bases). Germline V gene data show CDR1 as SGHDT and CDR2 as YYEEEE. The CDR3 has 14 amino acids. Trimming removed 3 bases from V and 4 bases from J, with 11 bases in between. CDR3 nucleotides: TGTGCCAGCAGCTCCGGGACACCTTACAATGAGCAGTTCTTC. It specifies CASSSGTPYNEQFF.

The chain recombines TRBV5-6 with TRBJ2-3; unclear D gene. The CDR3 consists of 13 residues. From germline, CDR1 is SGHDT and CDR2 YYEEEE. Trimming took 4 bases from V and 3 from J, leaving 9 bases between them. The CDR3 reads CASSPRPTDTQYF. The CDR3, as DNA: TGTGCCAGCAGCCCGAGACCGACAGATACGCAGTATTTT.

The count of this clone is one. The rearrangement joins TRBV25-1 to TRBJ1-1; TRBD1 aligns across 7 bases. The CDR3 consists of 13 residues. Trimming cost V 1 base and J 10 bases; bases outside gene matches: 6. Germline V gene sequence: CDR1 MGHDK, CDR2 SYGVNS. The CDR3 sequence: CASSESGRTGAFF. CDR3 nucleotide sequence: TGTGCCAGCAGTGAATCTGGAAGGACAGGAGCTTTCTTT.

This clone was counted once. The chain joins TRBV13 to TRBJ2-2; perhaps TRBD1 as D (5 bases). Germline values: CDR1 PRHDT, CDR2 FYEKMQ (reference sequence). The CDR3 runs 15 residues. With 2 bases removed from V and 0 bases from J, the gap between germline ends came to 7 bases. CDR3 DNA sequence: TGTGCCAGCAGCTTAAGGGGCCCGAACACCGGGGAGCTGTTTTTT. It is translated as CASSLRGPNTGELFF. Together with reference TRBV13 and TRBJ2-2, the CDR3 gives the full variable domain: AAGVIQSPRHLIKEKRETATLKCYPIPRHDTVYWYQQGPGQDPQFLISFYEKMQSDKGSIPDRFSAQQFSDYHSELNMSSLELGDSALYFCASSLRGPNTGELFFGEGSRLTVL.

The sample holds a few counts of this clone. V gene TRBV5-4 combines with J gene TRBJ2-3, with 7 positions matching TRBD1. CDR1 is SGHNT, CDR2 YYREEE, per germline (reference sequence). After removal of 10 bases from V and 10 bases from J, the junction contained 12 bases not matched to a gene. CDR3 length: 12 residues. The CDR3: CAGTRDSPPQYF. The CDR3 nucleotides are TGTGCCGGAACCCGGGACAGCCCACCGCAGTATTTT.

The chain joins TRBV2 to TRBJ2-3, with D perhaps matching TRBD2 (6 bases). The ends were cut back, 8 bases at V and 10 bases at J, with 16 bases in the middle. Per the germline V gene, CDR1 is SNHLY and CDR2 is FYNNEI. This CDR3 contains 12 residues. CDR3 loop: CASLRDGGAQYF. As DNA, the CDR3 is TGTGCCAGCCTAAGGGACGGCGGGGCGCAGTATTTT. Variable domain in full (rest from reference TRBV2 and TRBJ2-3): EPEVTQTPSHQVTQMGQEVILRCVPISNHLYFYWYRQILGQKVEFLVSFYNNEISEKSEIFDDQFSVERPDGSNFTLKIRSTKLEDSAMYFCASLRDGGAQYFGPGTRLTVL.

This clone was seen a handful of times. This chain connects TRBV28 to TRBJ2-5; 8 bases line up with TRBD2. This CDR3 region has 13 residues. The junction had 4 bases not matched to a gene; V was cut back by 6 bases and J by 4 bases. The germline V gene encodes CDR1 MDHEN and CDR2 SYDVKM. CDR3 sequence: CASSRGGGETQYF. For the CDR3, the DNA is TGTGCCAGCAGCCGGGGGGGAGGAGAGACCCAGTACTTC.

The CDR3 protein is CASSRGHTYEQYF. CDR3 in DNA: TGTGCCAGCAGCCGCGGACACACCTACGAGCAGTACTTC. V usage is TRBV27 and J usage is TRBJ2-7, with D tentatively TRBD1 (5 bases). Trimming pared 6 bases from V and 2 bases from J, leaving 11 bases between. The V gene's germline CDR1 is MNHEY and CDR2 SMNVEV (reference sequence). The CDR3 spans 13 residues.

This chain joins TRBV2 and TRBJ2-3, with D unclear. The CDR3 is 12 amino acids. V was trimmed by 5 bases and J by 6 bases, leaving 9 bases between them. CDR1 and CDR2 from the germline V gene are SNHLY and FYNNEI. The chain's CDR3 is CASSPPWDTQYF. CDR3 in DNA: TGTGCCAGCAGTCCACCTTGGGATACGCAGTATTTT.

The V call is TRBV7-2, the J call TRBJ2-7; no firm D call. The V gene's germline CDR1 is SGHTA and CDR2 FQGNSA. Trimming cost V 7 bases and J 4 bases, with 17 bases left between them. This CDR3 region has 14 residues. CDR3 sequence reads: CASKERPTNYEQYF. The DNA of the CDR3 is TGTGCCAGCAAGGAACGACCAACAAATTACGAGCAGTACTTC. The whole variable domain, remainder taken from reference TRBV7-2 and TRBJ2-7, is GAGVSQSPSNKVTEKGKDVELRCDPISGHTALYWYRQSLGQGLEFLIYFQGNSAPDKSGLPSDRFSAERTGGSVSTLTIQRTQQEDSAVYLCASKERPTNYEQYFGPGTRLTVT.

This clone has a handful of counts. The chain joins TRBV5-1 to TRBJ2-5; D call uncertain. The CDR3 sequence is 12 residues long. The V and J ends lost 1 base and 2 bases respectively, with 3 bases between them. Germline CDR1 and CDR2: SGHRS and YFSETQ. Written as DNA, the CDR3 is TGCGCCAGCAGCTTGAAACAAGAGACCCAGTACTTC. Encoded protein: CASSLKQETQYF.